This TCR beta chain was sequenced in a study of blood T cell repertoires in COVID-19. The wider study: Material from acute and convalescent COVID-19 was sourced from the United States, Italy and Spain. PBMCs, B-cell-depleted T cells, or T cells provided the cDNA or gDNA that made up the material.

Original analysis: Scientists estimated how many nucleated cells there were by amplifying reference gene primers. Produced via immunoSEQ multiplex PCR; TCRdb's table is partial and in-frame only. V, J and clone size are those of that table, while D and trimming were read from the DNA. The repertoire includes 200,000 to 250,000 clones, approximately 78% of them detected once, and roughly 10% sits in the top ten. The table lists this clone with a few counts. Germline V gene sequence: CDR1 SGHNT, CDR2 YYREEE (reference sequence). The junction had 5 bases not matched to a gene; V was cut back by 3 bases and J by 4 bases. The CDR3 is 15 amino acids.

The source of this sequence is a woman older than 75 with acute or convalescent COVID-19. Sequencing input: peripheral blood. This sequence joins TRBV5-4 and TRBJ2-5; 11 bases fit TRBD2. The CDR3 loop reads CASSWGLAEGETQYF. The CDR3 DNA reads TGTGCCAGCAGCTGGGGACTAGCGGAAGGAGAGACCCAGTACTTC.